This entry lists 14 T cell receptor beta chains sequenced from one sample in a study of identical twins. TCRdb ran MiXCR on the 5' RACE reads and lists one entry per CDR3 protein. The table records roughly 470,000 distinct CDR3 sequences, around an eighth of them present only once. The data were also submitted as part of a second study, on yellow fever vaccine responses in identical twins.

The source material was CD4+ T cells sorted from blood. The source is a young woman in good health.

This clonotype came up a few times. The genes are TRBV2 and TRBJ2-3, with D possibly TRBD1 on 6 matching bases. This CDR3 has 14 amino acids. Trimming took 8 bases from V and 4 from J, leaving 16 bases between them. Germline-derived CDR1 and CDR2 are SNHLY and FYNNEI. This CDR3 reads CASFGDMKPDTQYF. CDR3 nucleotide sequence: TGTGCCAGCTTCGGGGACATGAAGCCAGATACGCAGTATTTT.

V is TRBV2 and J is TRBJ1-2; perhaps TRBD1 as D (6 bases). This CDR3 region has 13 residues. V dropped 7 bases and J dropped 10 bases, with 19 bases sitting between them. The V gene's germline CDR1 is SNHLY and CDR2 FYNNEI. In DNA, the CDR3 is TGTGCCAGCATAGACAGGCCCACGCTCCACTACACCTTC. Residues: CASIDRPTLHYTF.

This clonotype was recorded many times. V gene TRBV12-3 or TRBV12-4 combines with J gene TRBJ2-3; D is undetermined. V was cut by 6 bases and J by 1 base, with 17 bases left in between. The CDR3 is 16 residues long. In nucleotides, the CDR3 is TGTGCCAGCAGCCCCCCCCCTACGGTCGGCACAGATACGCAGTATTTT. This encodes CASSPPPTVGTDTQYF.

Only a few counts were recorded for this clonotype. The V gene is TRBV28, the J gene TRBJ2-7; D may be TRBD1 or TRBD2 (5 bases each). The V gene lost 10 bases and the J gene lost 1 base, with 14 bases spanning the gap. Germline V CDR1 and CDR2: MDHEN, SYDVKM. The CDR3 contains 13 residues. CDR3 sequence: CATSGGYSYEQYF. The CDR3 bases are TGTGCCACTTCTGGGGGTTATTCCTACGAGCAGTACTTC.

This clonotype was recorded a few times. CDR3 amino acids: CSARDPKREPTTGELFF. In DNA, the CDR3 is TGCAGTGCTAGAGATCCGAAGCGGGAACCGACCACCGGGGAGCTGTTTTTT. The V call is TRBV20-1, the J call TRBJ2-2; 7 nucleotides line up with TRBD2. The length of the CDR3 is 17 residues. Per germline, CDR1 DFQATT and CDR2 SNEGSKA (reference sequence). Losses at the gene ends were 0 bases for V and 4 bases for J; bases not matched to a gene: 11.

The CDR3 protein is CSARKTGANNSPLHF. DNA for the CDR3: TGCAGTGCCCGAAAGACAGGTGCTAATAATTCACCCCTCCACTTT. J is TRBJ1-6 and V is TRBV20-1, with D perhaps matching TRBD1 (6 bases). Germline CDR1 is DFQATT and CDR2 is SNEGSKA (reference sequence). With 6 bases removed from V and 5 bases from J, the gap between germline ends came to 17 bases. The CDR3 runs 15 residues.

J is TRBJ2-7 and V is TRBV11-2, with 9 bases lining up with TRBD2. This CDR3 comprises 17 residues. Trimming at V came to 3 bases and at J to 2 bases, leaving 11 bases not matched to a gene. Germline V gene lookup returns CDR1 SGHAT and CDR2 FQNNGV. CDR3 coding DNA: TGTGCCAGCAGCTTTAGGTCTAGCGGGGATACTCCCTACGAGCAGTACTTC. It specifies CASSFRSSGDTPYEQYF.

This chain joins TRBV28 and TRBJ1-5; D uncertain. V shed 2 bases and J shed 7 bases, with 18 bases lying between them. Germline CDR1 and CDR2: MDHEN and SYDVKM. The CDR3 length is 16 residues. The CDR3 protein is CASSLRTTIPVQPQHF. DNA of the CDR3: TGTGCCAGCAGTTTAAGGACCACAATCCCTGTACAGCCCCAGCATTTT.

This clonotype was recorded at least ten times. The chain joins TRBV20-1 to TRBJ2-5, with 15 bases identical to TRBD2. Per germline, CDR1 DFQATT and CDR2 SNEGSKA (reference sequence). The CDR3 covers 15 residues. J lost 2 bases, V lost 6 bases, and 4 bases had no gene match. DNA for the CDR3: TGCAGTGCCGGGACTAGCGGGAGGAAACAAGAGACCCAGTACTTC. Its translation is CSAGTSGRKQETQYF.

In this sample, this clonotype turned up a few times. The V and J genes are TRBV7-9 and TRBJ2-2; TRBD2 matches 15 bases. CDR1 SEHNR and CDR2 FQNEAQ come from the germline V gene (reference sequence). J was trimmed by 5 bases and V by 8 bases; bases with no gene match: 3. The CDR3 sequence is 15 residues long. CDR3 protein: CASGLAGGKTGELFF. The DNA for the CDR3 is TGTGCCAGCGGACTAGCGGGAGGGAAGACCGGGGAGCTGTTTTTT.

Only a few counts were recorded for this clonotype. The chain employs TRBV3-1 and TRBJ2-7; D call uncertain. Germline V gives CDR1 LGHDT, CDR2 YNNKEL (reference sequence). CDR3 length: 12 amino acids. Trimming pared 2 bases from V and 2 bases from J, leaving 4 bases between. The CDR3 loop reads CASSQLAYEQYF. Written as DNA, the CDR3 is TGTGCCAGCAGCCAACTAGCCTACGAGCAGTACTTC.

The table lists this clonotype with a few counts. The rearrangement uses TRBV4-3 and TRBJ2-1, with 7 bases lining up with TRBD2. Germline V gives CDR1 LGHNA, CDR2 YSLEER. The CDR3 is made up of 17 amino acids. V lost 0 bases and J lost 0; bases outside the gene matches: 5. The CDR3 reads CASSQESAGSSYNEQFF. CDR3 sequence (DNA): TGCGCCAGCAGCCAAGAATCAGCGGGGAGCTCCTACAATGAGCAGTTCTTC.

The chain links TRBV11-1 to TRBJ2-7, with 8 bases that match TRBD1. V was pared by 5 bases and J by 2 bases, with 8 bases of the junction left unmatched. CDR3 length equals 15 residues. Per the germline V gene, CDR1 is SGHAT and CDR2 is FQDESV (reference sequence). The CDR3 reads CASSPRTGNTYEQYF. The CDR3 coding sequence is TGTGCCAGCAGCCCCCGGACAGGGAATACCTACGAGCAGTACTTC.

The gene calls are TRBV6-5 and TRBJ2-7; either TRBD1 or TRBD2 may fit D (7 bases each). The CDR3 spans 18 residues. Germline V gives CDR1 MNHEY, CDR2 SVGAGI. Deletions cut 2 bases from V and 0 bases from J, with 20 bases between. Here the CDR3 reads CASSYGLGGGGFSYEQYF. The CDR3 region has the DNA TGTGCCAGCAGTTACGGATTAGGGGGAGGGGGCTTCTCCTACGAGCAGTACTTC.